This T cell receptor (beta chain) was recorded in a study of blood T cell repertoires in COVID-19. Study as a whole: Sites in the United States, Italy and Spain provided acute and convalescent COVID-19 samples. T cells, B-cell-depleted T cells, or PBMCs provided the cDNA or gDNA that served as material.

In the original processing: Amplification with reference gene primers provided the estimates of nucleated cell counts. Sequenced by immunoSEQ multiplex PCR; TCRdb stores in-frame clones only, minus some. That table gives V, J and clone size, and the DNA gave D and trimming. The sample yields approximately 270,000 clones, around nine tenths seen once. V lost 0 bases, J lost 3 bases, and 12 bases lay in between. Germline CDR1 GTSNPN, CDR2 SVGIG (reference sequence). The length of the CDR3 is 14 residues. Sequencing used peripheral blood. This sequence joins TRBV30 and TRBJ2-7; D might be TRBD2 (5 bases). The TCR was taken from a middle-aged man with active or convalescent COVID-19. CDR3 amino acids: CAWSVPGVFYEQYF. CDR3 DNA sequence: TGTGCCTGGAGTGTACCCGGGGTATTCTACGAGCAGTACTTC.